This record concerns one T cell receptor (beta chain) sequence. Its antigen is currently not known. No base-level quality is on record; no much larger clone is a single base apart. The sample comes from a study of shared clonotypes between healthy human individuals (dated by TCRdb to between 2020 and 2021). In terms of the full investigation: The cohort included a few men and a couple of women between 18 and 49 years of age. Per donor, three plates each were used for CD4 naive and CD4 memory, two for CD8 naive, and one for CD8 memory. The study deeply sequenced blood TCR repertoires of about 5 healthy adults to estimate repertoire size and the extent of clonotype sharing between individuals. To increase sequencing depth and limit assay-specific biases, different laboratories used diverse techniques to prepare libraries and sequence TCR repertoires. Each donor's leukapheresis produced roughly between about 0.9 and 9.5 billion PBMCs. What the research found in general, with its limitations: Estimated clonotype richness was generally larger for naive than for memory subsets. When several donors were compared, the shared fraction of clonotypes was approximately 5% for naive CD4, less than 4% for naive CD8, 2% to 2.5% for memory CD4, and roughly 0.4% for memory CD8. Clonotypes shared by all four sorted-subset donors showed higher generation probabilities than non-shared clonotypes. Even with the large sequencing depth, rarefaction of the sorted-subset datasets indicated that sequencing was incomplete. The small number of donors limited the genetic and exposure-history diversity represented. Pairwise subsampling indicated that sequencing depth was expected to affect the degree of clonotype sharing among donors. Sampling was restricted to blood, and TCR repertoires in tissue are likely to differ from TCR repertoires in blood.

CD8 naive samples were obtained by positive selection for CCR7 among CD45RO-negative cells, yielding a CD45RA+CCR7+ population from which TemRA cells were excluded. The donors were healthy, HIV-negative adults who had no recently reported acute infections or vaccinations. All donors were Caucasian adults living in Nashville, Tennessee, USA. After blood collection by leukapheresis, PBMCs were isolated using Ficoll-Histopaque density gradient centrifugation and then cryopreserved in the vapor phase of liquid nitrogen. Purity and quantity of every magnetically sorted T cell population were checked by analytical flow cytometry. Each sorted fraction had its genomic DNA isolated and then quantified by UV absorbance on a Nanodrop 2000c. Using the deep immunoSEQ assay, TCR CDR3 regions were amplified from genomic DNA by multiplex PCR. Genomic DNA extracted from each cell subset was distributed evenly over all wells of several immunoSEQ 96-well plates, and each plate served as one replicate. For sorted subsets, each replicate PCR was loaded with 150 to 250 ng genomic DNA, equivalent to about 33,000 T cell genomes. Purified libraries were measured with a Qubit 3.0 fluorometer, size-checked on a Bioanalyzer 2100, and measured again with the KAPA Library Quantification kit. Every immunoSEQ 96-well plate was sequenced on a dedicated single-read 150-cycle Illumina NextSeq 550 flow cell. Regarding the original processing steps: Because only junctional sequences without quality scores were contained in the immunoSEQ output, filtering matching that applied to full-length reads could not be performed. To assign V/J genes and CDR3, sequences were annotated using PyIR, a Python wrapper for IgBLAST v1.9, with IMGT germline references. Any read was removed if the V/J assignment was weak (E-value above 1e-6), the CDR3 was missing, or the read contained stop codons, out-of-frame junctions, or ambiguous translated residues. V3J clonotypes were defined as sequences sharing the same inferred V gene, J gene, and CDR3 amino acid sequence. The percentage overlap between two repertoires was calculated by dividing the number of shared unique clonotypes by the size of the smaller repertoire. RTK rarefaction, the Chao1 estimator, and Recon v2.1 estimates of unobserved clonotypes were used to assess repertoire richness. For all TCRbeta clonotypes obtained by the gDNA method from four donors, generation probabilities were computed with OLGA. The immuneACCESS repertoire file appears here via TCRdb, limited to in-frame rearrangements. These files lack a portion of the clones; in checked studies, under half of the deficit traces to unresolved V genes, and the cause of the others is not known. V, J and clone size are those of that table, while D and trimming were read from the DNA. This sample lists about 2.2 million clones; 85% to 95% were detected once. Roughly 1.7% of the sample rests with the top ten.

The V and J ends are trimmed by 2 bases and 4 bases, leaving 15 bases between them. From the germline V gene, CDR1 is SGDLS and CDR2 is YYNGEE. The cysteine opens and the phenylalanine closes a CDR3 of 16 amino acids. Only CDR3 DNA is held: 48 bases, read in frame from base 1. The sequence was collected from a man younger than 30 in good health. Some clones in this sample may be carry-over from other donors' samples. The sequence links TRBV9 to TRBJ1-4; TRBD1 is a weak D gene call, 5 bases matching. The specimen sequenced was naive CD8+ T cells from PBMCs. The sample's cell subset or site label, in plain terms: CD45RA+CCR7+. The DNA sequence is TGTGCCAGCAGCGTCCGAGCCGGGGGAATTAATGAAAAACTGTTTTTT. Translated, it reads CASSVRAGGINEKLFF. The full variable domain, completed from the reference TRBV9 and TRBJ1-4 proteins outside the CDR3, reads DSGVTQTPKHLITATGQRVTLRCSPRSGDLSVYWYQQSLDQGLQFLIQYYNGEERAKGNILERFSAQQFPDLHSELNLSSLELGDSALYFCASSVRAGGINEKLFFGSGTQLSVL.